Below are 21 T cell receptor beta chains sequenced from a single sample in a study of control samples from healthy donors and cancer patients. Method: immunoSEQ multiplex PCR; TCRdb's copy keeps in-frame clones and lacks some. This sample has 120,000 or so clones, with roughly 92% found just once. The sequenced material came from PBMCs. The receptors were gathered from an older man with head and neck cancer.

The chain has TRBV29-1 and TRBJ1-5; perhaps TRBD1 as D (5 bases). The CDR3 loop spans 14 amino acids. From germline, CDR1 is SQVTM and CDR2 ANQGSEA. DNA of the CDR3: TGCAGTCCGGGGGGGGGATATAGCAATCAGCCCCAGCATTTT. This codes for CSPGGGYSNQPQHF.

The rearrangement links TRBV5-1 to TRBJ2-6, with D possibly being TRBD1 (5 bases). CDR1 is SGHRS and CDR2 is YFSETQ in the germline V gene. Trimming took 4 bases from V and 0 from J, leaving 8 bases between them. There are 15 residues in the CDR3. DNA for the CDR3: TGCGCCAGCAGCCGACAGCTCTCTGGGGCCAACGTCCTGACTTTC. Its protein is CASSRQLSGANVLTF.

The chain combines TRBV5-1 with TRBJ2-5; D might be TRBD2 (6 bases). Germline values: CDR1 SGHRS, CDR2 YFSETQ. Trimming took 0 bases from V and 3 from J, leaving 12 bases between them. The CDR3 spans 15 residues. As DNA, the CDR3 is TGCGCCAGCAGCTTGGCCTGGATAGCGGAAGAGACCCAGTACTTC. It specifies CASSLAWIAEETQYF.

This sequence joins TRBV24-1 and TRBJ1-1; 7 nucleotides agree with TRBD1. Germline-derived CDR1 and CDR2 are KGHDR and SFDVKD. The CDR3 sequence is 15 residues long. Trimming removed 4 bases from V and 4 bases from J; junction bases left unmatched: 8. In DNA, the CDR3 is TGTGCCACCAGTGAACCTACAGGGGCGGGCACTGAAGCTTTCTTT. This sequence encodes CATSEPTGAGTEAFF.

The chain employs TRBV6-2 or TRBV6-3 and TRBJ1-3; unclear D gene. This CDR3 is 16 amino acids long. Germline V gives CDR1 MNHEY, CDR2 SVGEGT. V shed 4 bases and J shed 0 bases, with 13 bases lying between them. The CDR3 region is CASSSPLLLSGNTIYF. CDR3 DNA: TGTGCCAGCAGTTCTCCGCTACTGCTCTCTGGAAACACCATATATTTT.

This rearrangement joins TRBV5-1 to TRBJ1-1; 8 bases line up with TRBD1. V trimming: 0 bases; J trimming: 4 bases; junction bases outside the gene matches: 2. The V gene's germline CDR1 is SGHRS and CDR2 YFSETQ. The CDR3 has 14 amino acids. CDR3 amino acids: CASSLGTGSTEAFF. The CDR3 DNA follows: TGCGCCAGCAGCTTGGGGACAGGGAGCACTGAAGCTTTCTTT.

This chain joins TRBV10-3 and TRBJ2-1; 7 positions match TRBD2. V trimming: 4 bases; J trimming: 8 bases; junction bases outside the gene matches: 11. CDR1 ENHRY and CDR2 SYGVKD come from the germline V gene. The CDR3 is 15 amino acids. The CDR3 region has the DNA TGTGCCATCAGTGGAAGAGGGAGGGGTGACGATGAGCAGTTCTTC. Residues: CAISGRGRGDDEQFF.

The gene calls are TRBV7-9 and TRBJ2-5; 8 nucleotides align to TRBD2. Germline V gene data show CDR1 as SEHNR and CDR2 as FQNEAQ (reference sequence). The CDR3 spans 16 residues. V lost 5 bases and J lost 5; bases outside the gene matches: 13. For the CDR3, the DNA is TGTGCCAGCAGCACACTGACTAGCGCTTACTGGGAGACCCAGTACTTC. Translation: CASSTLTSAYWETQYF.

V and J are TRBV18 and TRBJ2-7; D remains ambiguous. The CDR3 covers 13 residues. The germline gives CDR1 KGHSH, CDR2 LQKENI. V gave up 3 bases and J gave up 3 bases, with 9 bases separating them. CDR3 sequence (DNA): TGTGCCAGCTCACCGACACCCGACTACGAGCAGTACTTC. Translation gives CASSPTPDYEQYF.

The rearrangement joins TRBV6-6 to TRBJ1-1; D may be TRBD1 (5 bases). This CDR3 is 13 amino acids long. Trimming took 5 bases from V and 11 from J, leaving 18 bases between them. The germline V gene has CDR1 MNHNY and CDR2 SVGAGI (reference sequence). The CDR3 reads CASSPRQPMVAFF. Written as DNA, the CDR3 is TGTGCCAGCAGTCCACGACAGCCTATGGTGGCTTTCTTT.

This chain uses TRBV7-9 with TRBJ1-4, with 9 bases aligning to TRBD1. The CDR3 extends over 15 amino acids. Trimming at V came to 5 bases and at J to 8 bases, leaving 9 bases not matched to a gene. CDR1 and CDR2 (germline): SEHNR, FQNEAQ (reference sequence). The CDR3 is CASSPGTGILEKLFF. The CDR3 DNA is TGTGCCAGCAGCCCAGGGACAGGGATTCTGGAAAAACTGTTTTTT.

This chain uses TRBV27 with TRBJ1-6; D gene ambiguous. Germline V lookup: CDR1 MNHEY, CDR2 SMNVEV (reference sequence). The CDR3 has 15 amino acids. V lost 0 bases and J lost 5, with 8 bases in between. The CDR3 sequence: CASSLSNTNNSPLHF. The CDR3 bases are TGTGCCAGCAGTTTATCTAACACCAATAATTCACCCCTCCACTTT.

The chain employs TRBV6-5 and TRBJ1-2; TRBD1 matches at 7 bases. Looked up from germline, CDR1 is MNHEY and CDR2 is SVGAGI. The CDR3 totals 15 residues. V was pared by 0 bases and J by 13 bases, with 14 bases of the junction left unmatched. CDR3: CASSYSRTGSTQGTF. CDR3 bases: TGTGCCAGCAGTTACTCGAGGACAGGAAGTACCCAGGGCACCTTC.

V usage is TRBV5-6 and J usage is TRBJ1-1; 10 nucleotides agree with TRBD1. V dropped 7 bases and J dropped 2; count of bases not matched to a gene: 5. The CDR3 consists of 14 residues. CDR1 is SGHDT, CDR2 YYEEEE, per germline. CDR3 in amino acids: CASWDRGLNTEAFF. CDR3 coding DNA: TGTGCCAGCTGGGACAGGGGTCTTAACACTGAAGCTTTCTTT.

In this sample, this clone turned up once. V gene TRBV25-1 combines with J gene TRBJ2-5, with 10 bases that match TRBD2. The germline V gene has CDR1 MGHDK and CDR2 SYGVNS. This CDR3 comprises 16 residues. Unmatched junction bases numbered 9, after V lost 3 bases and J lost 5 bases. CDR3 amino acids: CASSDPRLAGRETQYF. DNA for the CDR3: TGTGCCAGCAGTGATCCCCGACTAGCGGGCCGGGAGACCCAGTACTTC.

This chain links TRBV9 with TRBJ1-3; no firm D call. Germline CDR1 SGDLS, CDR2 YYNGEE. The CDR3 contains 17 residues. Trimming took 2 bases from V and 0 from J, leaving 15 bases between them. The chain's CDR3 is CASSVDPAVYSGNTIYF. As DNA, the CDR3 is TGTGCCAGCAGCGTCGACCCGGCGGTATACTCTGGAAACACCATATATTTT. The full variable domain, with the rest looked up from reference TRBV9 and TRBJ1-3, is DSGVTQTPKHLITATGQRVTLRCSPRSGDLSVYWYQQSLDQGLQFLIQYYNGEERAKGNILERFSAQQFPDLHSELNLSSLELGDSALYFCASSVDPAVYSGNTIYFGEGSWLTVV.

The V gene is TRBV4-3, the J gene TRBJ1-2; no clear D gene. V lost 0 bases and J lost 4, with 12 bases in between. From germline, CDR1 is LGHNA and CDR2 YSLEER. The CDR3 contains 15 residues. The CDR3 nucleotides read TGCGCCAGCAGCCAAGATGCGGCCAGTCCCTATGGCTACACCTTC. It specifies CASSQDAASPYGYTF.

The V gene is TRBV19, the J gene TRBJ1-1; D is unclear. This CDR3 region has 19 residues. Germline CDR1 and CDR2: LNHDA and SQIVND (reference sequence). The V end was cut by 0 bases, the J end by 0 bases, with 20 bases between. CDR3 DNA: TGTGCCAGTAGTATAGATCGTTGGACCCAGGCTCCCATGAACACTGAAGCTTTCTTT. Amino acids: CASSIDRWTQAPMNTEAFF.

For the CDR3, the DNA is TGTGCCAGTAGTAGAGTCGGACTGATCAATGAAAAACTGTTTTTT. Translated: CASSRVGLINEKLFF. This chain joins TRBV19 and TRBJ1-4; D call uncertain. The CDR3 totals 15 residues. Germline-derived CDR1 and CDR2 are LNHDA and SQIVND (reference sequence). V dropped 4 bases and J dropped 5 bases, with 14 bases sitting between them. Combining the CDR3 with reference TRBV19 and TRBJ1-4 gives the whole variable domain DGGITQSPKYLFRKEGQNVTLSCEQNLNHDAMYWYRQDPGQGLRLIYYSQIVNDFQKGDIAEGYSVSREKKESFPLTVTSAQKNPTAFYLCASSRVGLINEKLFFGSGTQLSVL.

The CDR3 region is CASSLGLGSEGTDTQYF. The CDR3 nucleotides read TGCGCCAGCAGCTTGGGTCTGGGTAGCGAGGGCACAGATACGCAGTATTTT. The chain has TRBV5-1 and TRBJ2-3; D is perhaps TRBD2 (5 bases). CDR3 size: 17 residues. V lost 0 bases and J lost 1, with 15 bases in between. Per the germline V gene, CDR1 is SGHRS and CDR2 is YFSETQ.

A note on this clone: Additional DNA sequences in this sample encode the identical CDR3. J is TRBJ2-2 and V is TRBV6-5; D gene uncertain. CDR3 length: 12 residues. Germline loops: CDR1 MNHEY, CDR2 SVGAGI. Between the trimmed V and J ends, which lost 6 bases and 1 base, there was a span of 3 bases. This chain's CDR3 is CASSRNTGELFF. CDR3 DNA sequence: TGTGCCAGCAGCCGGAACACCGGGGAGCTGTTTTTT.